This section outlines one T cell receptor (beta chain) sequence together with its context. The sample holds a few counts of this clone. Its antigen target is currently unknown. No per-base quality is available; no much larger clone lies one base away. This same CDR3 is encoded by further DNA sequences in the sample. Based on the germline V gene, the CDR1 and CDR2 sequences are SGHAT and FQNNGV. The CDR3 numbers 11 residues from cysteine through phenylalanine. Of all the DNA, just the CDR3 is kept, 33 bases in frame from base 1. At the junction V is shortened by 4 bases and J by 3 bases, with 4 bases in between. These data are taken from a study of shared clonotypes between healthy human individuals (TCRdb year 2020). For the study in its entirety: The cohort comprised two women and a few men aged 18 to 49 years. Each donor's leukapheresis produced roughly between about 0.9 and 9.5 billion PBMCs. For each donor, CD4 naive and CD4 memory were each run on three plates, CD8 naive on two plates, and CD8 memory on one plate. To increase sequencing depth and limit assay-specific biases, different laboratories used diverse techniques to prepare libraries and sequence TCR repertoires. To estimate repertoire size and how much clonotypes are shared between individuals, the study performed deep sequencing of blood TCR repertoires from about 5 healthy adults.

CD8 naive samples were obtained by positive selection for CCR7 among CD45RO-negative cells, yielding a CD45RA+CCR7+ population from which TemRA cells were excluded. The donors were healthy, HIV-negative adults with no recently reported acute infections or vaccinations. Every donor was a Caucasian adult living in Nashville, Tennessee, USA. Blood was collected by leukapheresis, and PBMCs were isolated by Ficoll-Histopaque density gradient centrifugation and then cryopreserved in liquid nitrogen vapor phase. Purity and quantity of every magnetically sorted T cell population were checked by analytical flow cytometry. From each sorted fraction, genomic DNA was isolated and quantified by UV absorbance on a Nanodrop 2000c. Using the deep immunoSEQ assay, multiplex PCR amplified TCR CDR3 regions from genomic DNA. For each cell subset, the extracted genomic DNA was distributed evenly across all wells of several immunoSEQ 96-well plates, and each plate served as one replicate. Each replicate PCR for sorted subsets received about 180 ng genomic DNA, equal to some 32,000 T cell genomes. Purified libraries were measured with a Qubit 3.0 fluorometer, size-checked on a Bioanalyzer 2100, and measured again with the KAPA Library Quantification kit. Every immunoSEQ 96-well plate was sequenced on a dedicated single-read 150-cycle Illumina NextSeq 550 flow cell. As for how the authors treated the data: Because only junctional sequences without quality scores were contained in the immunoSEQ output, filtering matching that applied to full-length reads could not be performed. To assign V/J genes and CDR3, sequences were annotated against IMGT germline references using PyIR, a Python wrapper for IgBLAST v1.9. Reads with weak V/J assignments (E-value above 1e-6), missing CDR3, stop codons, out-of-frame junctions, or ambiguous translated residues were removed. V3J clonotypes were defined by identical inferred V gene, J gene, and CDR3 amino acid sequence. Percentage overlap between repertoires was computed as shared unique clonotypes divided by the size of the smaller repertoire. RTK rarefaction, the Chao1 estimator, and Recon v2.1 estimates of unobserved clonotypes were used to assess repertoire richness. For all TCRbeta clonotypes obtained by the gDNA method from a few donors, generation probabilities were computed with OLGA. The immuneACCESS repertoire file appears here via TCRdb, limited to in-frame rearrangements. These files lack a portion of the clones; in checked studies, under half of the deficit traces to unresolved V genes, and the cause of the others is not known. V and J calls and clone size are given by that table; D and trimming were obtained from the DNA. The sample table contains around 2,100,000 clones; only one count was recorded for about 95% of them. The top ten hold 1.2% of the sample.

Overall study results and their limits: Pairwise subsampling indicated that sequencing depth was expected to affect the degree of clonotype sharing among donors. The genetic and exposure-history diversity represented was limited by the small number of donors. Larger estimated clonotype richness was generally found for naive subsets than for memory subsets. Sharing across a few donors was observed for approximately 5% of naive CD4, 3.5% of naive CD8, 2% to 2.5% of memory CD4, and approximately 0.41% of memory CD8 clonotypes. Incomplete sequencing was indicated by rarefaction of sorted-subset datasets, despite the large sequencing depth. Compared with non-shared clonotypes, the clonotypes found in all four sorted-subset donors had higher generation probabilities. Sampling was restricted to blood, and TCR repertoires in tissues likely differ from the TCR repertoires found in blood.

The specimen sequenced was naive CD8+ T cells sorted from blood. Sample cell subset or site, as interpreted from the label and publication: CD45RA+CCR7+. The sequence links TRBV11-2 to TRBJ2-7, with no confidently assigned D gene. The sequence came from a man aged 18 to 29 in good health. The CDR3 loop reads CASSSFYEQYF. The DNA sequence reads TGTGCCAGCAGCTCATTCTACGAGCAGTACTTC.